A single sample gave rise to the 9 T cell receptor beta chains below, sequenced in a study of post-analysis software for immune sequencing data. Carried by the TCR beta cDNA libraries were unique molecular identifiers. MiXCR, applied by TCRdb to the PCR reads, yields one record per CDR3 protein. The data contain 750,000 to 900,000 distinct CDR3 sequences, roughly 50% of them singletons. What these receptors recognize is not known. Regarding the study as a whole: There were roughly 5 TRBV segments more frequent in patients than controls, and TRBV5-6, TRBV5-1 and TRBV20-1 were among them.

The sequenced sample consisted of blood. These receptors were collected from a girl aged 10 to 17 with multiple sclerosis.

This clonotype was counted a single time. This likely comes from a read error, as the CDR3 has no conserved phenylalanine or tryptophan at its end. The chain carries TRBV6-2 or TRBV6-3 and TRBJ2-7; 14 bases are a match to TRBD2. Germline loops: CDR1 MNHEY, CDR2 SVGEGT. CDR3 length: 14 amino acids. V lost 6 bases to trimming and J lost 3 bases; unmatched junction nucleotides: 1. CDR3 loop: CASRGTSGSYEQYI. As DNA, the CDR3 is TGTGCCAGCAGGGGGACTAGCGGGAGCTACGAGCAGTACATC.

This chain joins TRBV5-1 and TRBJ2-7, with 10 bases identical to TRBD2. Germline lookup yields CDR1 SGHRS and CDR2 YFSETQ. J was trimmed by 5 bases and V by 4 bases; bases with no gene match: 3. This CDR3 spans 13 amino acids. The CDR3 DNA sequence: TGCGCCAGCAGCGGGACTAGCGTCCACGAGCAGTACTTC. This codes for CASSGTSVHEQYF.

The V gene is TRBV7-9, the J gene TRBJ2-7; a weak D match, TRBD1 (6 bases). CDR1 and CDR2 from the germline V gene are SEHNR and FQNEAQ (reference sequence). V was shortened by 6 bases and J by 4 bases, with 19 bases between the two germline ends. The CDR3 extends over 15 amino acids. The CDR3 coding sequence is TGTGCCAGCAGTCGGATCTTCAGGGGCGCTTACGAGCAGTACTTC. Its translation is CASSRIFRGAYEQYF. The whole variable domain, remainder taken from reference TRBV7-9 and TRBJ2-7, is DTGVSQNPRHKITKRGQNVTFRCDPISEHNRLYWYRQTLGQGPEFLTYFQNEAQLEKSRLLSDRFSAERPKGSFSTLEIQRTEQGDSAMYLCASSRIFRGAYEQYFGPGTRLTVT.

This chain connects TRBV6-1 to TRBJ1-6, with a tentative D call TRBD1 (5 bases). The V end was cut by 11 bases, the J end by 0 bases, with 11 bases between. Germline assignment: CDR1 MNHNS and CDR2 SASEGT. The CDR3 totals 14 residues. The CDR3 loop is CASVTASYNSPLHF. The CDR3 bases are TGTGCCTCTGTGACAGCCTCCTATAATTCACCCCTCCACTTT.

J is TRBJ2-1 and V is TRBV5-1; 7 bases are a match to TRBD2. Germline values: CDR1 SGHRS, CDR2 YFSETQ. V shed 0 bases and J 13 bases; nucleotides not matched to a gene: 4. The CDR3 is 12 residues long. The CDR3 DNA reads TGCGCCAGCAGCTTGGCCGGGACTACACAGTTCTTC. As protein: CASSLAGTTQFF.

CDR3 bases: TGTGCCAGCAGCCCCGGGGGGCGGACAATCTACGAGCAGTACTTC. This encodes CASSPGGRTIYEQYF. The chain carries TRBV12-3 or TRBV12-4 and TRBJ2-7; perhaps TRBD2 as D (7 bases). The CDR3 extends over 15 amino acids. V lost 6 bases, J lost 3 bases, and 18 bases lay in between.

V is TRBV11-2 and J is TRBJ1-2; perhaps TRBD1 as D (5 bases). Deletions cut 5 bases from V and 1 base from J, with 11 bases between. The CDR3 runs 14 residues. The V gene's germline CDR1 is SGHAT and CDR2 FQNNGV. The chain's CDR3 is CASSANRNNYGYTF. The CDR3 coding sequence is TGTGCCAGCAGCGCCAACAGGAATAACTATGGCTACACCTTC.

In regard to this clonotype: This could be a read error, since a much larger clone is one nucleotide away. The V call is TRBV20-1, the J call TRBJ2-4; 8 nucleotides match TRBD2. Germline lookup yields CDR1 DFQATT and CDR2 SNEGSKA (reference sequence). The CDR3 totals 14 residues. The trim removed 0 bases at V and 13 bases at J, leaving 11 bases unmatched. The CDR3 spells CSARDREGRDEQYF. The CDR3 coding sequence is TGCAGTGCTAGAGACCGGGAGGGCCGGGATGAGCAGTACTTC.

The chain carries TRBV3-1 and TRBJ2-5; D might be TRBD1 (6 bases). The CDR3 extends over 12 amino acids. With 4 bases removed from V and 10 bases from J, the gap between germline ends came to 13 bases. CDR1 is LGHDT and CDR2 is YNNKEL in the germline V gene (reference sequence). The CDR3 sequence: CASSPNRDLQYF. The CDR3 nucleotides are TGTGCCAGCAGCCCCAACAGGGACCTCCAGTACTTC.